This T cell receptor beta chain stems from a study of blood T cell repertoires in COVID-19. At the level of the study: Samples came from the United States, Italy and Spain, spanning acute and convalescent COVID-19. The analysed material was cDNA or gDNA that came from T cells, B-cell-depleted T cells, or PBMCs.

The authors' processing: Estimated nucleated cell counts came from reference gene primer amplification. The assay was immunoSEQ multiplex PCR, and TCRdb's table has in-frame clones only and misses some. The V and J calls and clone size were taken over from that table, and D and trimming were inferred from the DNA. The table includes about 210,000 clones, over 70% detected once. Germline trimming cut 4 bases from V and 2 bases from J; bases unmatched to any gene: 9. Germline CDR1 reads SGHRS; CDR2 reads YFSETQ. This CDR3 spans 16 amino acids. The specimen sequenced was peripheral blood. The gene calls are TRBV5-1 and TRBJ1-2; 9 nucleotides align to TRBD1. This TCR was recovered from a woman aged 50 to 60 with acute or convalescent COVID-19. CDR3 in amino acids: CASSLMPGQGNYGYTF. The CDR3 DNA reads TGCGCCAGCAGCCTTATGCCGGGACAGGGAAACTATGGCTACACCTTC.